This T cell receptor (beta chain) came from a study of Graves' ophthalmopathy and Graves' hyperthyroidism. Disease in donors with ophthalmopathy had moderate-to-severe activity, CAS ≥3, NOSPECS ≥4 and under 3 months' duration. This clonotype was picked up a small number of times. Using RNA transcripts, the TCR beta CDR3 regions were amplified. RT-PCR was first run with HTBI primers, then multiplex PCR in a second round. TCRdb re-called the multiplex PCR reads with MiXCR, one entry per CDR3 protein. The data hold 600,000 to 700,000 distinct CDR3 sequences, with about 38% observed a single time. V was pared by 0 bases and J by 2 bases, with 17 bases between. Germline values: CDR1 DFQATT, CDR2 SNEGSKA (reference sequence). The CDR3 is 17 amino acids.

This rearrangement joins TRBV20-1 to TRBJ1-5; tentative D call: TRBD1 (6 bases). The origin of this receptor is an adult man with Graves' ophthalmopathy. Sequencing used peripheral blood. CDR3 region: CSAREEIGGPGNQPQHF. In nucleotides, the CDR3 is TGCAGTGCTAGAGAGGAGATTGGGGGGCCGGGCAATCAGCCCCAGCATTTT.